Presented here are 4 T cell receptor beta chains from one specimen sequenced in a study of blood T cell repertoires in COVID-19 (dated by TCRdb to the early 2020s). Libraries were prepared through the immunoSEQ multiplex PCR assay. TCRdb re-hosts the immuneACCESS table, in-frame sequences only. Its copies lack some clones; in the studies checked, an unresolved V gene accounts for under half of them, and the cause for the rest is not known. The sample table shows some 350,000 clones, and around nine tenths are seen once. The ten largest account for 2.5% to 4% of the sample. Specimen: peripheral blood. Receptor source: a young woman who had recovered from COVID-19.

The CDR3 DNA reads TGTGCCAGCAGCTTAGTGGCGGGACAGGGGGCCTACGAGCAGTACGTC. Residues: CASSLVAGQGAYEQYV. The rearrangement links TRBV11-2 to TRBJ2-7; TRBD1 aligns across 11 bases. The CDR3 consists of 16 residues. After removal of 1 base from V and 2 bases from J, the junction contained 4 bases not matched to a gene. From germline, CDR1 is SGHAT and CDR2 FQNNGV.

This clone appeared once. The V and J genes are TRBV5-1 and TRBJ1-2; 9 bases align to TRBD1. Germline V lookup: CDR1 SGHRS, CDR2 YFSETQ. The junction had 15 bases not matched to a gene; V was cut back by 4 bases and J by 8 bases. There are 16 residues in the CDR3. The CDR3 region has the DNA TGCGCCAGCAGCCCGGAGCCGGGACAGGGTGTAGCCGGCTACACCTTC. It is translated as CASSPEPGQGVAGYTF.

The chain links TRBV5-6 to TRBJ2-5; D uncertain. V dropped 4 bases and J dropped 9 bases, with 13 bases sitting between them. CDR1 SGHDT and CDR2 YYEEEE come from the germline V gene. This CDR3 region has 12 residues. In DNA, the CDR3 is TGTGCCAGCAGCCTCTCCCTTTCGGCCCAGTACTTC. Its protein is CASSLSLSAQYF.

The CDR3 DNA is TGTGCCACCAGCAGCCCTCACAGGGAGAGCAATCAGCCCCAGCATTTT. This gives the protein CATSSPHRESNQPQHF. The V call is TRBV15, the J call TRBJ1-5, with D possibly TRBD1 on 6 matching bases. The V gene lost 3 bases and the J gene lost 1 base, with 13 bases spanning the gap. CDR1 is LNHNV and CDR2 is YYDKDF in the germline V gene (reference sequence). There are 16 residues in the CDR3.